One sample yielded the 5 T cell receptor beta chains listed below, sequenced in a study of CD8 T cells in Susac syndrome. Reverse transcription of 0.5 to 1 ug RNA was performed with random hexamers. MiXCR, applied by TCRdb to the immunoSEQ multiplex PCR reads, yields one record per CDR3 protein. The sample has 150,000 to 200,000 distinct CDR3 sequences, roughly 92% seen once. The material sequenced was CD4+ T cells from PBMCs. These receptors were collected from a human donor in good health.

This clonotype showed up just once. The chain is built from TRBV7-9 and TRBJ2-7; 7 nucleotides line up with TRBD1. The length of the CDR3 is 13 residues. V lost 5 bases, J lost 1 base, and 2 bases stayed unmatched. CDR1 is SEHNR and CDR2 is FQNEAQ in the germline V gene (reference sequence). CDR3: CASSPGQSYEQYV. Here the CDR3 DNA reads TGTGCCAGCAGCCCGGGACAGTCCTACGAGCAGTACGTC.

Notes on this clonotype: At one end, the junction sequence differs from germline, possibly due to a read error. The gene calls are TRBV28 and TRBJ2-1, with 8 bases fitting TRBD2. CDR3 length equals 12 residues. From germline, CDR1 is MDHEN and CDR2 SYDVKM. CDR3 sequence reads: CASSSRLAGYTF. Written as DNA, the CDR3 is TGTGCCAGCAGTTCCCGCCTAGCGGGTTATACCTTC.

The chain joins TRBV13 to TRBJ1-2; 7 bases agree with TRBD1. The V gene end was trimmed by 5 bases and the J gene end by 7 bases; junction bases not matched to a gene: 10. Germline CDR1 is PRHDT and CDR2 is FYEKMQ (reference sequence). The CDR3 spans 14 residues. CDR3 protein: CASSGGQHGSGYTF. The CDR3 nucleotides read TGTGCCAGCAGCGGGGGACAGCATGGCTCTGGCTACACCTTC.

The rearrangement links TRBV2 to TRBJ2-2, with D possibly being TRBD1 (5 bases). Per the germline V gene, CDR1 is SNHLY and CDR2 is FYNNEI. Trimming took 0 bases from V and 5 from J, leaving 10 bases between them. The CDR3 loop spans 15 amino acids. DNA of the CDR3: TGTGCCAGCAGTGAAGCGCTTCAGGGTACCGGGGAGCTGTTTTTT. Protein product: CASSEALQGTGELFF.

The V and J genes are TRBV5-1 and TRBJ1-6; TRBD1 aligns across 10 bases. There are 13 residues in the CDR3. The V and J ends lost 6 bases and 10 bases, in that order; junction bases with no gene match: 4. The germline CDR1 and CDR2 sequences are SGHRS and YFSETQ. The CDR3 sequence: CASNPGQGSPLHF. The CDR3 DNA reads as TGCGCCAGCAATCCGGGACAGGGGTCACCCCTCCACTTT.